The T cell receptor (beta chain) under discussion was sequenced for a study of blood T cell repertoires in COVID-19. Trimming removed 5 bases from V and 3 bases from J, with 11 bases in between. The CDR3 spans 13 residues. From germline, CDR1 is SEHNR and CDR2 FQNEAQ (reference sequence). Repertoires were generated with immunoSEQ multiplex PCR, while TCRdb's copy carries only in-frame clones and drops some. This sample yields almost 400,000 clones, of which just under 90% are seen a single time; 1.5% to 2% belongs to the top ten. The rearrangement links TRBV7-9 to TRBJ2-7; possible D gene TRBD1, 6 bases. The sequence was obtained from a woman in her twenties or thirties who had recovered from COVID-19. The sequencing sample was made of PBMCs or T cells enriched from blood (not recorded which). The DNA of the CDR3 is TGTGCCAGCAGCGTTACAGGGTACTACGAGCAGTACTTC. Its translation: CASSVTGYYEQYF.